Following are 30 T cell receptor beta chains from one sample sequenced in a study of T cells in Graves' hyperthyroidism and ophthalmopathy. TCR beta CDR3 region amplification was performed from RNA transcripts. Carried out on the TCR CDR3, a first-round RT-PCR used the HTBI primer set. TCRdb analysed the multiplex PCR reads with MiXCR anew, one entry per CDR3 protein. The table has approximately 640,000 distinct CDR3 sequences, just under 45% seen once. The sequenced sample was peripheral blood or thyroid tissue (not recorded which). These TCRs come from an adult man with Graves' disease, either hyperthyroidism or ophthalmopathy (not recorded which).

The chain employs TRBV15 and TRBJ1-2; maybe TRBD1 (5 bases). The ends were cut back, 1 base at V and 8 bases at J, with 17 bases in the middle. This CDR3 contains 15 residues. Germline V gives CDR1 LNHNV, CDR2 YYDKDF (reference sequence). CDR3 DNA: TGTGCCACCAGCAGAGGGGCCCAGGGTCTCTGGGGCTACACCTTC. Amino acids: CATSRGAQGLWGYTF.

The chain recombines TRBV7-2 with TRBJ2-3; 10 bases map to TRBD2. Looked up from germline, CDR1 is SGHTA and CDR2 is FQGNSA. CDR3 size: 17 residues. Trimming removed 5 bases from V and 6 bases from J; junction bases left unmatched: 14. CDR3 in DNA: TGTGCCAGCAGCCAAGAGGGGACTAGCGATACGACGGATACGCAGTATTTT. The encoded protein is CASSQEGTSDTTDTQYF.

The chain uses TRBV20-1 and TRBJ2-2; 10 bases match TRBD1. The CDR3 has 17 amino acids. J gave up 0 bases and V 2 bases, and 6 bases lay outside the gene matches. Germline values: CDR1 DFQATT, CDR2 SNEGSKA (reference sequence). The CDR3 DNA reads TGCAGTGCTAGACCCTGGACAGGGGGAGCGAACACCGGGGAGCTGTTTTTT. This translates into CSARPWTGGANTGELFF.

This clonotype was detected a few times. This chain links TRBV7-3 with TRBJ1-5, with TRBD1 as a possible D gene (5 bases). The CDR3 spans 18 residues. Germline V CDR1 and CDR2: SGHTA, FQGTGA. V lost 5 bases and J 2 bases, leaving 22 bases between the germline ends. This CDR3 reads CASSPYGRGESGNQPQHF. The CDR3 nucleotides are TGTGCCAGCAGCCCCTATGGGCGAGGGGAATCGGGCAATCAGCCCCAGCATTTT. Supplemented by reference TRBV7-3 and TRBJ1-5, the full variable domain reads GAGVSQTPSNKVTEKGKYVELRCDPISGHTALYWYRQSLGQGPEFLIYFQGTGAADDSGLPNDRFFAVRPEGSVSTLKIQRTERGDSAVYLCASSPYGRGESGNQPQHFGDGTRLSIL.

This clonotype was recorded a few times. The genes are TRBV2 and TRBJ1-5, with D possibly being TRBD1 (5 bases). V lost 5 bases and J 1 base, leaving 15 bases between the germline ends. The CDR3 consists of 16 residues. Germline V gives CDR1 SNHLY, CDR2 FYNNEI. The CDR3 DNA reads as TGTGCCAGCAGTTTTAGCTTAGGGGCAAGCAATCAGCCCCAGCATTTT. Translation gives CASSFSLGASNQPQHF.

This sequence joins TRBV28 and TRBJ1-6; perhaps TRBD1 as D (6 bases). The CDR3 runs 14 residues. V was cut by 7 bases and J by 6 bases, with 13 bases left in between. Germline values: CDR1 MDHEN, CDR2 SYDVKM. CDR3 region: CASNQGPINSPLHF. The CDR3 coding sequence is TGTGCCAGCAACCAGGGGCCGATTAATTCACCCCTCCACTTT.

This clonotype came up once. This CDR3 is missing its conserved last phenylalanine or tryptophan, likely due to a read error. No DNA is shown, since the ends of the CDR3 on it are uncertain; the CDR3 is the one TCRdb lists. The chain is built from TRBV10-3 and TRBJ1-6; no DNA check was done on the table's D call, TRBD1. Germline assignment: CDR1 ENHRY and CDR2 SYGVKD. The CDR3 is 14 amino acids long, termini counted. CDR3 in amino acids: CAIRWGPGDSPLQS.

This clonotype was detected ten times or more. The chain is built from TRBV29-1 and TRBJ1-2; D unresolved. This CDR3 comprises 13 residues. The germline CDR1 and CDR2 sequences are SQVTM and ANQGSEA. The V end was cut by 4 bases, the J end by 3 bases, with 12 bases between. This chain's CDR3 is CSVVHRAYYGYTF. The CDR3 DNA reads as TGCAGCGTTGTTCACAGAGCCTACTATGGCTACACCTTC.

The chain links TRBV29-1 to TRBJ2-5; 12 bases line up with TRBD2. From germline, CDR1 is SQVTM and CDR2 ANQGSEA. This CDR3 has 14 amino acids. The V segment lost 5 bases and the J segment 5 bases; nucleotides outside the gene matches: 6. CDR3 protein: CSVSRLAGVETQYF. CDR3 DNA: TGCAGCGTTTCTAGACTAGCGGGAGTGGAGACCCAGTACTTC. The variable domain in full, with the rest retrieved from reference TRBV29-1 and TRBJ2-5, is SAVISQKPSRDICQRGTSLTIQCQVDSQVTMMFWYRQQPGQSLTLIATANQGSEATYESGFVIDKFPISRPNLTFSTLTVSNMSPEDSSIYLCSVSRLAGVETQYFGPGTRLLVL.

The V and J genes are TRBV29-1 and TRBJ1-4; maybe TRBD1 (5 bases). The CDR3 length is 13 residues. Trimming pared 8 bases from V and 2 bases from J, leaving 12 bases between. CDR1 and CDR2 (germline): SQVTM, ANQGSEA. CDR3 sequence (DNA): TGCAGCCCTGCAGGGACGACTAATGAAAAACTGTTTTTT. This gives the protein CSPAGTTNEKLFF.

The chain carries TRBV7-2 and TRBJ2-5; a possible D gene is TRBD1 (6 bases). The ends were cut back, 5 bases at V and 2 bases at J, with 9 bases in the middle. CDR1 is SGHTA, CDR2 FQGNSA, per germline. CDR3 length: 13 amino acids. DNA for the CDR3: TGTGCCAGCAGCAAAGGGACACAAGAGACCCAGTACTTC. Translating it yields CASSKGTQETQYF.

This rearrangement joins TRBV7-2 to TRBJ2-5; possible D gene TRBD2, 5 bases. CDR1 and CDR2 (germline): SGHTA, FQGNSA. This CDR3 spans 15 amino acids. Trimming pared 6 bases from V and 1 base from J, leaving 15 bases between. The DNA of the CDR3 is TGTGCCAGCAGGACCCTCGGGAACCCCCAAGAGACCCAGTACTTC. Its translation is CASRTLGNPQETQYF.

The chain uses TRBV15 and TRBJ2-5; 9 bases fit TRBD1. J was trimmed by 3 bases and V by 3 bases; bases with no gene match: 5. The CDR3 extends over 15 amino acids. Per the germline V gene, CDR1 is LNHNV and CDR2 is YYDKDF (reference sequence). Here the CDR3 reads CATSRGTGSEETQYF. CDR3 DNA sequence: TGTGCCACCAGCAGGGGGACAGGGTCCGAAGAGACCCAGTACTTC.

This clonotype was recorded at least ten times. The rearrangement links TRBV5-1 to TRBJ1-6, with 9 bases that match TRBD1. This CDR3 region has 15 residues. Germline-derived CDR1 and CDR2 are SGHRS and YFSETQ. Losses at the gene ends were 4 bases for V and 7 bases for J; bases not matched to a gene: 6. The CDR3 DNA reads as TGCGCCAGCAGCGGGGGGACAGGGCGAAATTCACCCCTCCACTTT. Translation gives CASSGGTGRNSPLHF.

The rearrangement uses TRBV2 and TRBJ1-2; D remains ambiguous. The CDR3 covers 13 residues. The V gene's germline CDR1 is SNHLY and CDR2 FYNNEI. The V and J ends lost 4 bases and 7 bases respectively, with 13 bases between them. This CDR3 is CASSGARAAGYTF. The CDR3 DNA is TGTGCCAGCAGTGGTGCGCGGGCTGCTGGCTACACCTTC.

This clonotype was recorded a few times. The rearrangement links TRBV20-1 to TRBJ1-6, with a weak D call TRBD1 (5 bases). The germline gives CDR1 DFQATT, CDR2 SNEGSKA (reference sequence). Trimming stripped 3 bases from V and 6 bases from J, with 12 bases between. This CDR3 has 14 residues. The CDR3: CSARTGTANSPLHF. The CDR3 region has the DNA TGCAGTGCTAGGACCGGGACGGCTAATTCACCCCTCCACTTT.

V and J are TRBV7-2 and TRBJ1-4, with TRBD1 matching 7 bases. In germline, CDR1 is SGHTA, CDR2 FQGNSA. J lost 6 bases, V lost 5 bases, and 9 bases had no gene match. This CDR3 has 15 amino acids. CDR3 nucleotides: TGTGCCAGCAGCGTAGGTGGGACAGCGGATGAAAAACTGTTTTTT. This sequence encodes CASSVGGTADEKLFF.

This clonotype showed up many times. This chain joins TRBV7-9 and TRBJ2-7; D perhaps matches TRBD2 (5 bases). Deletions cut 6 bases from V and 2 bases from J, with 8 bases between. This CDR3 comprises 12 residues. Germline V gene sequence: CDR1 SEHNR, CDR2 FQNEAQ (reference sequence). As DNA, the CDR3 is TGTGCCAGCAGTTCCGGGACCTACGAGCAGTACTTC. This translates into CASSSGTYEQYF.

This clonotype was seen a few times. The V and J genes are TRBV9 and TRBJ2-5; D is perhaps TRBD1 (6 bases). Deletions cut 4 bases from V and 5 bases from J, with 18 bases between. CDR1 is SGDLS, CDR2 YYNGEE, per germline. The CDR3 has 15 residues. CDR3 nucleotides: TGTGCCAGCAGCCAAGATCAGGGGTTTGCGGAGACCCAGTACTTC. This gives the protein CASSQDQGFAETQYF.

A word on this clonotype: Given a much more abundant clone one base away, this may be a read error. The genes are TRBV20-1 and TRBJ1-5; TRBD1 aligns across 7 bases. Per the germline V gene, CDR1 is DFQATT and CDR2 is SNEGSKA (reference sequence). The CDR3 covers 14 residues. Germline trimming cut 6 bases from V and 2 bases from J; bases unmatched to any gene: 7. The CDR3 reads CSALLGQGNQPQHF. DNA of the CDR3: TGCAGTGCCCTGCTCGGACAGGGCAATCAGCCCCAGCATTTT.

The table lists this clonotype with a few counts. The CDR3 loop is CSARVAARRYEQYF. CDR3 in DNA: TGCAGTGCTAGAGTGGCTGCTCGGAGGTACGAGCAGTACTTC. V and J are TRBV20-1 and TRBJ2-7, with D tentatively TRBD2 (5 bases). CDR3 size: 14 residues. Trimming removed 1 base at V and 4 bases at J, with 14 bases between. The germline gives CDR1 DFQATT, CDR2 SNEGSKA (reference sequence).

This chain joins TRBV14 and TRBJ2-5, with TRBD1 matching over 9 bases. The CDR3 has 14 amino acids. V lost 2 bases to trimming and J lost 5 bases; unmatched junction nucleotides: 3. CDR1 is SGHDN, CDR2 FVKESK, per germline. CDR3 residues: CASSQNRGPETQYF. DNA for the CDR3: TGTGCCAGCAGCCAAAACAGGGGGCCGGAGACCCAGTACTTC.

Comments on this clonotype: A much larger clone sits a single nucleotide away, making a read error possible. The chain links TRBV2 to TRBJ1-5; 8 bases fit TRBD1. Germline-derived CDR1 and CDR2 are SNHLY and FYNNEI. The CDR3 totals 15 residues. Germline trimming cut 6 bases from V and 4 bases from J; bases unmatched to any gene: 8. CDR3 nucleotides: TGTGCCAGCAGCCTCCCGACAGGGGAGAATCAGCCCCAGCATTTT. Translated, it gives CASSLPTGENQPQHF.

This clonotype was found many times. V is TRBV29-1 and J is TRBJ1-3; TRBD1 matches 9 bases. The CDR3 covers 14 residues. CDR1 and CDR2 from the germline V gene are SQVTM and ANQGSEA. V lost 6 bases, J lost 0 bases, and 3 bases stayed unmatched. CDR3 in amino acids: CSVGTGPSGNTIYF. The CDR3 DNA reads as TGCAGCGTGGGGACAGGGCCCTCTGGAAACACCATATATTTT.

This chain links TRBV6-9 with TRBJ2-7; D unresolved. This CDR3 comprises 13 residues. Trimming left V 7 bases short and J 0 bases short, with 10 bases between. The germline gives CDR1 MNHGY, CDR2 SVAAGI. DNA of the CDR3: TGTGCCAGCATTGGACGGAGCTCCTACGAGCAGTACTTC. Translating gives CASIGRSSYEQYF.

This clonotype was counted at least ten times. Relative to the germline gene, one junction end is altered; a read error may explain this. The rearrangement uses TRBV20-1 and TRBJ1-1; a possible D gene is TRBD1 (6 bases). CDR3 length: 13 residues. Germline V gives CDR1 DFQATT, CDR2 SNEGSKA (reference sequence). This chain's CDR3 is CSANTGMNTEAFF. DNA for the CDR3: TGCAGCGCTAACACAGGGATGAACACTGAAGCTTTCTTT.

Remarks on this clonotype: One base away lies a much larger clone, so this may be a sequencing read error. DNA of the CDR3: TGTGCCAGCCGCCCGGACCCAGGCGTAGGAAAACTGTTTTTT. It yields the protein CASRPDPGVGKLFF. The rearrangement links TRBV5-4 to TRBJ1-4; the D is unclear. Germline-derived CDR1 and CDR2 are SGHNT and YYREEE (reference sequence). The CDR3 runs to 14 residues. The germline V and J ends were trimmed by 7 bases and 10 bases, with 20 bases remaining between them.

This clonotype was counted between two and nine times. V usage is TRBV7-2 and J usage is TRBJ1-4; 8 bases are shared with TRBD1. CDR3 length: 15 residues. The germline CDR1 and CDR2 sequences are SGHTA and FQGNSA. The trim removed 9 bases at V and 5 bases at J, leaving 11 bases unmatched. The CDR3: CASSISRGRNEKLFF. The CDR3 DNA reads TGTGCCAGTAGTATTTCCAGGGGGCGGAATGAAAAACTGTTTTTT.

The gene calls are TRBV6-5 and TRBJ1-1; D is perhaps TRBD1 (5 bases). V lost 6 bases to trimming and J lost 4 bases, with 18 bases between them. CDR3 length: 15 residues. Germline-derived CDR1 and CDR2 are MNHEY and SVGAGI. As DNA, the CDR3 is TGTGCCAGCAGGGAGGGGCTGTCAAGGCGCACTGAAGCTTTCTTT. Translation: CASREGLSRRTEAFF.

CDR3 nucleotides: TGTGCCAGCAGCTCGGGTGAGGTCTGGAATAATTCACCCCTCCACTTT. Translation: CASSSGEVWNNSPLHF. The chain joins TRBV5-4 to TRBJ1-6; D unresolved. Germline CDR1 reads SGHNT; CDR2 reads YYREEE (reference sequence). The CDR3 is made up of 16 amino acids. The V and J ends lost 3 bases and 5 bases respectively, with 15 bases between them.